This record concerns one TCR beta chain sequence. Its antigen remains unknown. These data are taken from a study of T cell repertoires in cytomegalovirus infection. Overall study: CMV infection plus the matching HLA type was flagged by public TCR beta signatures. Regarding the study as a whole: The ex vivo response showed dominance by HLA-C-restricted CMV-specific TCR beta clonotypes. Individuals carrying CMV plus the relevant HLA were identified by cumulative frequency of public TCR beta families.

The germline gives CDR1 MNHEY, CDR2 SMNVEV (reference sequence). This CDR3 has 16 amino acids. V was trimmed by 2 bases and J by 8 bases, leaving 16 bases between them. TCRdb re-called the reads with MiXCR, one entry per CDR3 protein. This sample has under 200,000 distinct CDR3 sequences, with roughly 9.8% found just once. This receptor was identified in a human donor in good health (CMV status not recorded). Some clones in this sample may be carry-over from other donors' samples. The sequencing input was PBMCs. The V call is TRBV27, the J call TRBJ1-6; D is perhaps TRBD1 (5 bases). The chain's CDR3 is CASSLGRVQRDSPLHF. CDR3 in DNA: TGTGCCAGCAGTTTAGGCAGGGTACAGAGGGATTCACCCCTCCACTTT.